Sequencing of this T cell receptor (beta chain) was carried out in a study of breast tumors, draining lymph nodes, adjacent tissues. Study findings and constraints: Data only fit, rather than demonstrated, lymph node origin of most tumor T cells. Most tumor T cells seemingly derive from lymph node, then expand in tumor.

MiXCR was run by TCRdb on the multiplex PCR reads, yielding one entry per CDR3 protein. The sample comprises some 120,000 distinct CDR3 sequences, approximately 21% of which are singletons, and about 2.2% rests with the top ten. The CDR3 contains 14 residues. Trimming left V 1 base short and J 3 bases short, with 9 bases between. Axillary draining lymph nodes of breast cancer patients supplied the node samples. Concerning this clonotype itself: What it recognizes is unknown.

The sample was axillary lymph node tissue. The origin of this receptor is a female donor with breast cancer. Some clones in this sample may be carry-over from other donors' samples. This chain connects TRBV12-3 or TRBV12-4 to TRBJ2-5; a weak D match, TRBD2 (6 bases). The chain's CDR3 is CASSLVWGEETQYF. The CDR3 DNA sequence: TGTGCCAGCAGTTTAGTTTGGGGGGAAGAGACCCAGTACTTC.